These 18 T cell receptor beta chains share one sample of origin, sequenced in a study of response to subunit inactivated influenza vaccine. MiXCR, run by TCRdb on the RT-PCR reads, gives a single entry per CDR3 protein. The table includes fewer than 650,000 distinct CDR3 sequences, approximately 12% detected once. This specimen consisted of PBMCs from blood, obtained roughly 46 days after vaccination. The receptor source for this set is a man between 50 and 59 years old who received an inactivated influenza vaccine.

This chain links TRBV29-1 with TRBJ2-3; no clear D gene. V lost 7 bases and J lost 2, with 13 bases in between. Germline V gene data show CDR1 as SQVTM and CDR2 as ANQGSEA. The CDR3 sequence is 13 residues long. The CDR3 loop is CSASTDPTDTQYF. In nucleotides, the CDR3 is TGCAGCGCTTCGACGGACCCCACAGATACGCAGTATTTT.

Here the CDR3 DNA reads TGTGCCAGCAGCCCGAGGACAGGGATCCCAGTTTACGAGCAGTACTTC. It yields the protein CASSPRTGIPVYEQYF. The chain combines TRBV5-6 with TRBJ2-7, with 8 bases that match TRBD1. V lost 4 bases, J lost 4 bases, and 13 bases stayed unmatched. Germline CDR1 and CDR2: SGHDT and YYEEEE. CDR3 length equals 16 residues.

This clonotype appeared a few times. J is TRBJ2-4 and V is TRBV5-5; D is perhaps TRBD1 or TRBD2 (5 bases each). Trimming took off 3 bases at V and 2 bases at J, with 21 bases between the two ends. The germline CDR1 and CDR2 sequences are SGHKS and YYEKEE (reference sequence). The CDR3 runs 18 residues. The chain's CDR3 is CASSSLRQGVGSKNIQYF. CDR3 DNA: TGTGCCAGCAGCTCTCTTCGGCAGGGAGTAGGATCCAAAAACATTCAGTACTTC.

This clonotype was detected a few times. The rearrangement joins TRBV20-1 to TRBJ1-1, with 9 bases that match TRBD1. Germline assignment: CDR1 DFQATT and CDR2 SNEGSKA (reference sequence). J gave up 6 bases and V 6 bases, and 8 bases lay outside the gene matches. The CDR3 is 13 amino acids. Here the CDR3 reads CSAGQGSGPEAFF. Written as DNA, the CDR3 is TGCAGTGCGGGACAGGGTTCAGGTCCTGAAGCTTTCTTT.

In its sample, this clonotype was seen many times. The J gene is TRBJ1-2, the V gene TRBV20-1, with unresolved D. V shed 3 bases and J shed 10 bases, with 15 bases lying between them. Per the germline V gene, CDR1 is DFQATT and CDR2 is SNEGSKA (reference sequence). This CDR3 comprises 12 residues. In DNA, the CDR3 is TGCAGTGCTAGGGCCGGCCCGGTCGACTACACCTTC. Translating gives CSARAGPVDYTF.

This chain uses TRBV6-2 or TRBV6-3 with TRBJ2-2; D might be TRBD1 or TRBD2, each matching 5 bases. Germline V gene lookup returns CDR1 MNHEY and CDR2 SVGEGT. V was clipped by 5 bases and J by 5 bases, with 9 bases between them. The CDR3 is 13 amino acids. CDR3 nucleotide sequence: TGTGCCAGCAGTACCGGGGCGACCGGGGAGCTGTTTTTT. Its translation is CASSTGATGELFF.

This clonotype was counted a few times. The chain links TRBV7-2 to TRBJ1-6; no firm D call. The CDR3 is made up of 15 amino acids. With 5 bases removed from V and 7 bases from J, the gap between germline ends came to 15 bases. The germline V gene has CDR1 SGHTA and CDR2 FQGNSA. DNA for the CDR3: TGTGCCAGCAGCGAGCAGCCACAGAGCAATTCACCCCTCCACTTT. It codes for CASSEQPQSNSPLHF.

This clonotype was counted between two and nine times. The V and J genes are TRBV19 and TRBJ1-1; TRBD1 aligns across 8 bases. Germline V lookup: CDR1 LNHDA, CDR2 SQIVND (reference sequence). The CDR3 is 17 residues long. J lost 0 bases, V lost 10 bases, and 16 bases had no gene match. The CDR3 is CATKDRVSDTMNTEAFF. CDR3 DNA sequence: TGTGCCACTAAGGACAGGGTGTCCGACACTATGAACACTGAAGCTTTCTTT.

This clonotype occurred a few times. The chain links TRBV12-3 or TRBV12-4 to TRBJ2-2; TRBD2 matches 8 bases. Germline trimming cut 2 bases from V and 0 bases from J; bases unmatched to any gene: 17. The length of the CDR3 is 21 residues. The DNA for the CDR3 is TGTGCCAGCAGTTTATTTCTTACTGCTAGCGGGCCCCAACCGAACACCGGGGAGCTGTTTTTT. This encodes CASSLFLTASGPQPNTGELFF.

This clonotype was counted a few times. J is TRBJ2-1 and V is TRBV24-1; 11 positions agree with TRBD2. This CDR3 is built from 13 residues. The V and J ends lost 7 bases and 5 bases, in that order; junction bases with no gene match: 0. The V gene's germline CDR1 is KGHDR and CDR2 SFDVKD. DNA for the CDR3: TGTGCCACCAGGACTAGCGGGGACAATGAGCAGTTCTTC. Its translation is CATRTSGDNEQFF.

This clonotype was picked up many times. The chain joins TRBV20-1 to TRBJ2-7; the match to TRBD1 covers 9 bases. The CDR3 is 14 residues long. The junction had 7 bases not matched to a gene; V was cut back by 4 bases and J by 3 bases. Per the germline V gene, CDR1 is DFQATT and CDR2 is SNEGSKA (reference sequence). In nucleotides, the CDR3 is TGCAGTGCTATCGAGGACAGGGGAGGCTACGAGCAGTACTTC. Translated: CSAIEDRGGYEQYF.

CDR3 nucleotide sequence: TGCAGTGCTCAAGTCCCCATCACCGGGGAGCTGTTTTTT. Its translation: CSAQVPITGELFF. The rearrangement links TRBV20-1 to TRBJ2-2; D is unclear. CDR3 size: 13 residues. The germline V gene has CDR1 DFQATT and CDR2 SNEGSKA (reference sequence). Trimming removed 5 bases at V and 4 bases at J, with 11 bases between.

A few counts support this clonotype. The chain joins TRBV5-6 to TRBJ2-7; D is possibly TRBD2 (8 bases). The CDR3 is 17 amino acids. V lost 3 bases, J lost 6 bases, and 25 bases lay in between. Germline CDR1 and CDR2: SGHDT and YYEEEE. The CDR3 sequence: CASSSSTSGQQGLEQYF. The CDR3 DNA sequence: TGTGCCAGCAGCTCCTCCACTAGCGGCCAACAGGGGCTCGAGCAGTACTTC.

This clonotype was seen more than once but under ten times. The gene calls are TRBV6-5 and TRBJ2-1, with D possibly TRBD2 on 5 matching bases. Germline V lookup: CDR1 MNHEY, CDR2 SVGAGI. Deletions cut 4 bases from V and 5 bases from J, with 21 bases between. CDR3 size: 17 residues. The CDR3 sequence is CASSWSGNEGEDNEQFF. DNA for the CDR3: TGTGCCAGCAGTTGGAGTGGAAATGAGGGAGAGGACAATGAGCAGTTCTTC.

The table lists this clonotype with many counts. The chain joins TRBV6-4 to TRBJ2-1, with 8 bases that match TRBD1. The CDR3 runs 12 residues. Germline loops: CDR1 MRHNA, CDR2 SNTAGT. Losses at the gene ends were 8 bases for V and 9 bases for J; bases not matched to a gene: 6. The CDR3 nucleotides are TGTGCCAGCGGACAGGGTGGCGGTGAGCAGTTCTTC. Translating gives CASGQGGGEQFF.

This clonotype turned up a few times. The V gene is TRBV20-1, the J gene TRBJ2-7; TRBD2 matches 8 bases. Trimming removed 6 bases from V and 4 bases from J; junction bases left unmatched: 11. Germline CDR1 is DFQATT and CDR2 is SNEGSKA (reference sequence). This CDR3 has 14 amino acids. This chain's CDR3 is CSASAATSVYEQYF. The CDR3 DNA follows: TGCAGTGCGAGTGCGGCGACTAGCGTGTACGAGCAGTACTTC.

In DNA form, the CDR3 reads TGTGCCAGCAGCCATAATTCAGGGACAGCGAACTACGAGCAGTACTTC. Its protein is CASSHNSGTANYEQYF. The V and J genes are TRBV6-1 and TRBJ2-7; 7 bases map to TRBD1. The CDR3 length is 16 residues. Germline-derived CDR1 and CDR2 are MNHNS and SASEGT. V was clipped by 6 bases and J by 3 bases; unmatched bases: 14.

The chain uses TRBV11-2 and TRBJ2-1; D might be TRBD1 (6 bases). CDR1 and CDR2 from the germline V gene are SGHAT and FQNNGV. The V end was cut by 0 bases, the J end by 9 bases, with 12 bases between. This CDR3 region has 14 residues. CDR3 DNA: TGTGCCAGCAGCTTAGAGGGGGCCTTCGTTGAGCAGTTCTTC. This gives the protein CASSLEGAFVEQFF.